This TCR beta chain was identified in a study of T cells in Graves' hyperthyroidism and ophthalmopathy. Duration under 3 months, a NOSPECS grade of at least 4, and a Clinical Activity Score of at least 3 characterized the ophthalmopathy patients. Clinicians diagnosed patients from clinical symptoms, serum thyroxine and TRAb, thyroid ultrasound and orbital computed tomography. Study results and caveats: Blood also contained most expanded thyroid clonotypes above 0.001. Ophthalmopathy was predicted by the model a median of about six months ahead of onset.

The source material, RNA transcripts, was used to amplify TCR beta CDR3 regions. The TCR CDR3 first-round RT-PCR relied on the HTBI primer set. MiXCR, run by TCRdb on the multiplex PCR reads, gives a single entry per CDR3 protein. Of hundreds of thousands of distinct CDR3 sequences listed, roughly 23% are singletons. This clonotype was detected many times. What it binds is not known. Sequencing was carried out using blood. The receptor was derived from a woman between 65 and 79 years old with Graves' ophthalmopathy.

The CDR3 protein is CASSQGWGASIYGYTF. The CDR3 region has the DNA TGTGCCAGCAGTCAAGGATGGGGGGCATCTATCTATGGCTACACCTTC. V and J are TRBV12-3 or TRBV12-4 and TRBJ1-2; D might be TRBD1 (6 bases). V was trimmed by 5 bases and J by 4 bases, leaving 20 bases between them. The CDR3 loop spans 16 amino acids.